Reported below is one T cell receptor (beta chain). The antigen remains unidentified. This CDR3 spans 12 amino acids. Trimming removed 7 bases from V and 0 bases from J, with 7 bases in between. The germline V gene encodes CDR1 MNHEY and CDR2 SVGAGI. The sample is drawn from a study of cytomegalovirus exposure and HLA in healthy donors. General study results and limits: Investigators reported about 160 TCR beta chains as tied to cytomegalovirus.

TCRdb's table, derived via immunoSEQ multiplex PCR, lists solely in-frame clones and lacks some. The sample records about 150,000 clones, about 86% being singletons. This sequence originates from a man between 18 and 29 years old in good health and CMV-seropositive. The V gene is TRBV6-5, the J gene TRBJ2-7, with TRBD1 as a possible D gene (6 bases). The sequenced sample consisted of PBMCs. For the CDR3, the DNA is TGTGCCAGCACGACAGGCTCCTACGAGCAGTACTTC. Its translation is CASTTGSYEQYF.